This T cell receptor (beta chain) comes out of a study of shared T cell receptors in the human thymus. Data came from immunoSEQ multiplex PCR; TCRdb stores just in-frame clones and leaves some out. The table records hundreds of thousands of clones, 70% to 90% of them present only once. The V and J ends lost 3 bases and 6 bases respectively, with 6 bases between them. The CDR3 totals 11 residues. The germline gives CDR1 SQVTM, CDR2 ANQGSEA. The sample also formed part of further work on human thymus T cells. This second study says: Gene usage (both V and J) appeared biased in thymic and blood repertoires. Highly overlapping thymic repertoires in unrelated individuals were reported by related research.

The sequence was obtained from a boy younger than two with a congenital heart defect. The sample comprised thymocytes. This sequence joins TRBV29-1 and TRBJ2-1; D is possibly TRBD1 (5 bases). CDR3 bases: TGCAGCGTTGATGGGGCCAATGAGCAGTTCTTC. It codes for CSVDGANEQFF.